This TCR beta chain stems from a study of blood T cell repertoires in COVID-19. The wider study: Acute and convalescent COVID-19 specimens originated in the United States, Italy and Spain. Sample material is recorded as cDNA or gDNA derived from T cells, B-cell-depleted T cells, or PBMCs.

Study processing details: For nucleated cells, counts were estimated from reference gene primer amplification. Using immunoSEQ multiplex PCR, the repertoire was profiled, and TCRdb retains in-frame clones only, with some absent. That table is the source of V, J and clone size, and D and trimming were worked out from the DNA. The sample has roughly 75,000 clones, around 88% seen once. With 6 bases clipped from V and 4 bases from J, the junction kept 8 bases outside the gene matches. CDR1 is MNHEY and CDR2 is SVGAGI in the germline V gene. This CDR3 comprises 14 residues. The clonotype comes from a man in his fifties or sixties with acute or convalescent COVID-19. Specimen: peripheral blood. This chain uses TRBV6-5 with TRBJ1-1; TRBD1 matches at 7 bases. The CDR3 bases are TGTGCCAGCAGGAAACAGGGGAGCGGCACTGAAGCTTTCTTT. As protein: CASRKQGSGTEAFF.